This TCR beta chain was sequenced in a study of cytomegalovirus exposure and HLA in healthy donors. Germline assignment: CDR1 SQVTM and CDR2 ANQGSEA. This CDR3 has 16 residues. V gave up 2 bases and J gave up 0 bases, with 11 bases separating them. As regards this clone: Its antigen remains unidentified.

Study observations and caveats: It was taken for granted in presence/absence analyses that sequencing depth across donors was roughly uniform.

Use of 60 Vbeta and 13 Jbeta primers characterized the PCR. Under the authors' procedure: An analysis performed later counted about 80 million unique TCR beta chains (roughly 11 million of them shared). Data came from immunoSEQ multiplex PCR; TCRdb stores just in-frame clones and leaves some out. For V, J and clone size, that table is used; D and trimming come from the DNA. This sample contains around 210,000 clones. This chain joins TRBV29-1 and TRBJ2-6; D remains ambiguous. The TCR was taken from a girl aged 2 to 9 in good health and CMV-seropositive. The specimen sequenced was PBMCs. The CDR3 DNA follows: TGCAGCGTTGAACGGTTGGTCCACTCTGGGGCCAACGTCCTGACTTTC. It encodes CSVERLVHSGANVLTF.